These T cell receptor beta chains were read from a single sample in a study of T cell responses to AZD1222 COVID-19 vaccine. The data were produced by immunoSEQ multiplex PCR, yet TCRdb's version contains in-frame clones alone and is incomplete. The sample holds some 120,000 clones, around 86% seen once. Sequences were derived from peripheral blood, sampled on day 0 of AZD1222 vaccination. The receptors shown here come from an adult in good health. CDR3s include the opening cysteine and the closing phenylalanine or tryptophan. D genes are given only for firm matches. Size tells how often a clone was seen (once, few, many) or the class of an expanded clone, and some rows leave it out.

clone_size,d_call,cdr3_length,j_call,v_call,cdr3_nt,cdr3_aa
.,TRBD1,13,TRBJ1-5,TRBV7-2,TGTGCCAGCAGCCGAGGGGGCGATCAGCCCCAGCATTTT,CASSRGGDQPQHF
few,TRBD2,15,TRBJ2-1,TRBV4-2,TGTGCCAGCAGCCACTCTAGCGGGGTCAGCAATGAGCAGTTCTTC,CASSHSSGVSNEQFF
.,.,15,TRBJ2-6,TRBV6-5,TGTGCCAGCAGCCCCGAGCCCTCTGGGGCCAACGTCCTGACTTTC,CASSPEPSGANVLTF
.,.,16,TRBJ1-1,TRBV19,TGTGCCAGTACACACTACCCCCAAACAGGGAACACTGAAGCTTTCTTT,CASTHYPQTGNTEAFF
.,TRBD2,18,TRBJ2-2,TRBV6-2/TRBV6-3,TGTGCCAGCAGTTACCGCTACGGCGGGGGGCGAGGGACCGGGGAGCTGTTTTTT,CASSYRYGGGRGTGELFF
.,.,12,TRBJ1-2,TRBV18,TGTGCCAGCTCACCACAGGGCTATGGCTACACCTTC,CASSPQGYGYTF
few,TRBD1,15,TRBJ1-3,TRBV6-5,TGTGCCAGCAGCGGGGACAGCGGCTCTGGAAACACCATATATTTT,CASSGDSGSGNTIYF
few,.,17,TRBJ1-2,TRBV5-4,TGTGCCAGCGGCCGTGAAAATCGGGGGGGAGATCTCTATGGCTACACCTTC,CASGRENRGGDLYGYTF
.,.,15,TRBJ1-2,TRBV28,TGTGCCAGCAGTTCATTGGATTTAGGTGTCTATGGCTACACCTTC,CASSSLDLGVYGYTF
.,TRBD1,14,TRBJ1-1,TRBV7-8,TGTGCCAGCAGCTTAGGTAGGGGGCGGACTGAAGCTTTCTTT,CASSLGRGRTEAFF
once,TRBD2,17,TRBJ2-7,TRBV4-1,TGCGCCAGCAGCCAAGATACCGGGACTAGCGGAAACTACGAGCAGTACTTC,CASSQDTGTSGNYEQYF
.,TRBD2,20,TRBJ2-3,TRBV18,TGTGCCAGCTCACCACACGGGGTCGTAGCGGGGGCGCTTAGCACAGATACGCAGTATTTT,CASSPHGVVAGALSTDTQYF
.,.,11,TRBJ1-6,TRBV20-1,TGCAGTGCCCCGCTTGGTTCACCCCTCCACTTT,CSAPLGSPLHF
.,TRBD1,16,TRBJ2-2,TRBV7-3,TGTGCCAGCAGCTTAAGAGGGGGCATGAACACCGGGGAGCTGTTTTTT,CASSLRGGMNTGELFF
.,TRBD2,16,TRBJ2-7,TRBV27,TGTGCCAGCAGTTTATCCCCAGCGGGGGCAACCTACGAGCAGTACTTC,CASSLSPAGATYEQYF
.,.,12,TRBJ2-7,TRBV28,TGTGCCAGCAGTTTGGTGGGGAACGAGCAGTACTTC,CASSLVGNEQYF
.,TRBD2,15,TRBJ2-3,TRBV28,TGTGCCAGCAGTTCAGCGGGGGGGCCGGGAGATACGCAGTATTTT,CASSSAGGPGDTQYF
.,TRBD1,13,TRBJ2-7,TRBV3-1/TRBV3-2,TGTGCCAGCAGCCCGGGACAGGGATACGAGCAGTACTTC,CASSPGQGYEQYF
.,.,17,TRBJ1-2,TRBV7-9,TGTGCCAGCAGCCCGCCCCCTGGAGGGATACAGAACTATGGCTACACCTTC,CASSPPPGGIQNYGYTF
.,.,12,TRBJ1-1,TRBV28,TGTGCCAGCAGTTTCGGGGGAACTGAAGCTTTCTTT,CASSFGGTEAFF
.,TRBD1,15,TRBJ2-1,TRBV6-5,TGTGCCAGCAGGTCCCTCCGGGACAGCGTTAATGAGCAGTTCTTC,CASRSLRDSVNEQFF
few,.,14,TRBJ2-1,TRBV7-3,TGTGCCAGCAGCCCTACCGGGGACTACAATGAGCAGTTCTTC,CASSPTGDYNEQFF
.,TRBD1,14,TRBJ1-2,TRBV7-9,TGTGCCAGCAGACCGACAGGGGATGGCTATGGCTACACCTTC,CASRPTGDGYGYTF
.,.,12,TRBJ2-1,TRBV7-2,TGTGCCAGCAGCTTTATCGGATATGGGCAGTTCTTC,CASSFIGYGQFF
.,TRBD2,13,TRBJ2-1,TRBV28,TGTGCCAGCAGAACTAGCGGGCGCGATGAGCAGTTCTTC,CASRTSGRDEQFF
.,TRBD1,12,TRBJ2-7,TRBV5-1,TGCGCCAGCGGGGACAGGGGAGGGGAGCAGTACTTC,CASGDRGGEQYF
.,TRBD1,14,TRBJ2-5,TRBV5-1,TGCGCCAGCAGCATCGGGCAGGGGGCAGAGACCCAGTACTTC,CASSIGQGAETQYF
.,.,18,TRBJ2-7,TRBV5-6,TGTGCCAGCAGCCATCAACCCCACGAAGAGAATACCCCCGGCGAGCAGTACTTC,CASSHQPHEENTPGEQYF
.,.,14,TRBJ1-1,TRBV7-9,TGTGCCAGCGTGGGCAGGGAAGGTTGGGCTGAAGCTTTCTTT,CASVGREGWAEAFF
.,TRBD2,16,TRBJ2-3,TRBV7-9,TGTGCCAGCAGCCGTAATAGCGGGGGGGCAGGTGATACGCAGTATTTT,CASSRNSGGAGDTQYF
.,TRBD2,16,TRBJ2-2,TRBV7-3,TGTGCCAGCAGCCCGTGGGGTAGCGGGAGTGCCGGGGAGCTGTTTTTT,CASSPWGSGSAGELFF
medium-sized,.,15,TRBJ1-2,TRBV4-3,TGCGCCAGCAGCCAGTCGGATGGAGGGACCTATGGCTACACCTTC,CASSQSDGGTYGYTF
.,TRBD1,17,TRBJ2-3,TRBV11-2,TGTGCCAGCAGCAGGACCCCCGGGACAGGGGAAACAGATACGCAGTATTTT,CASSRTPGTGETDTQYF
.,.,14,TRBJ2-1,TRBV10-1,TGCGCCAGCAGTGACGGAGCGGAGTACAATGAGCAGTTCTTC,CASSDGAEYNEQFF
.,TRBD2,16,TRBJ2-3,TRBV11-3,TGTGCCAGCAGCTCGCCGCAGGGAGGGGTCACAGATACGCAGTATTTT,CASSSPQGGVTDTQYF
.,.,15,TRBJ2-7,TRBV21-1,TGTGCCAGCAGCAAAGCAAAGGACAGGCCCCGCGAGCAGTACTTC,CASSKAKDRPREQYF
.,.,15,TRBJ1-5,TRBV18,TGTGCCAGCTCGCCTAAACGGACAGACAATCAGCCCCAGCATTTT,CASSPKRTDNQPQHF
.,TRBD1,15,TRBJ1-5,TRBV18,TGTGCCAGCTCATATGGGACAGGGTCCAATCAGCCCCAGCATTTT,CASSYGTGSNQPQHF
.,TRBD1,13,TRBJ1-1,TRBV14,TGTGCCAGCAGCCTTGCAGGGGGTTCCGAGGCTTTCTTT,CASSLAGGSEAFF
.,TRBD1,12,TRBJ2-5,TRBV29-1,TGCAGCGTGGGGACAGGAGGAGAGACCCAGTACTTC,CSVGTGGETQYF
.,.,13,TRBJ1-6,TRBV5-6,TGTGCCAGCACTGGGGACTTGCGACTTGACCTCCACTTT,CASTGDLRLDLHF
.,.,14,TRBJ2-3,TRBV28,TGTGCCAGCAGTGATAGCGGTAGCACAGATACGCAGTATTTT,CASSDSGSTDTQYF
.,.,14,TRBJ2-7,TRBV7-2,TGTGCCAGCACCTTACAGGGTAGCTCCTACGAGCAGTACTTC,CASTLQGSSYEQYF
.,.,13,TRBJ1-1,TRBV6-6,TGTGCCAGCAGCCATTACCAAGGCACTGAAGCTTTCTTT,CASSHYQGTEAFF
.,.,15,TRBJ1-4,TRBV11-2,TGTGCCAGCAGCTTAGATTCAGGGAGGGGTGAAAAACTGTTTTTT,CASSLDSGRGEKLFF
.,TRBD2,15,TRBJ2-1,TRBV12-5,TGTGCTAGTGGTTTGGTAGCGGGAGGGTTGAATGAGCAGTTCTTC,CASGLVAGGLNEQFF
.,.,13,TRBJ2-2,TRBV2,TGTGCCAGCAGTGATGCGGTCCCCGGGGAGCTGTTTTTT,CASSDAVPGELFF
.,.,14,TRBJ2-3,TRBV6-1,TGTGCCAGCAGTGATCAGGGTTTCACAGATACGCAGTATTTT,CASSDQGFTDTQYF
.,.,14,TRBJ2-3,TRBV5-4,TGTGCCAGCAGCTTGCTTCAGGGTACAGATACGCAGTATTTT,CASSLLQGTDTQYF
.,TRBD1,15,TRBJ1-3,TRBV28,TGTGCCAGCAGCTTGCCGAGGGACAGTGGAAACACCATATATTTT,CASSLPRDSGNTIYF
.,.,15,TRBJ2-2,TRBV6-5,TGTGCCAGCAGTTACGGAGGGGGCGAGACCGGGGAGCTGTTTTTT,CASSYGGGETGELFF
once,TRBD1,14,TRBJ2-5,TRBV5-1,TGCGCCAGCAGCGACGGACAGGGCCAAGAGACCCAGTACTTC,CASSDGQGQETQYF
.,.,12,TRBJ1-1,TRBV2,TGTGCCAGATCGGGGATGAACACTGAAGCTTTCTTT,CARSGMNTEAFF
.,.,16,TRBJ1-3,TRBV7-6,TGTGCCAGCAGCTTAGAGGCGACAGGATCCGGAAACACCATATATTTT,CASSLEATGSGNTIYF